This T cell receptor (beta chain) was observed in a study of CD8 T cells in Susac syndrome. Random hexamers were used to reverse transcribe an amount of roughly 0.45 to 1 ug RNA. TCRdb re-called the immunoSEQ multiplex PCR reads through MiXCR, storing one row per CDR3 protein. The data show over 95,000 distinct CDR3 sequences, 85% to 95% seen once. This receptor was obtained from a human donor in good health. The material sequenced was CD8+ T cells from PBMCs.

The CDR3 sequence: CASGPAAYNEQFF. Here the CDR3 DNA reads TGTGCCAGCGGCCCAGCGGCATACAATGAGCAGTTCTTC. The gene calls are TRBV7-9 and TRBJ2-1; the D gene is possibly TRBD2 (5 bases). This CDR3 region has 13 residues. Germline V gives CDR1 SEHNR, CDR2 FQNEAQ (reference sequence). The V gene lost 8 bases and the J gene lost 4 bases, with 12 bases spanning the gap.